This T cell receptor beta chain was identified during a study of breast tumors, draining lymph nodes, adjacent tissues. Via MiXCR, TCRdb re-called the multiplex PCR reads, giving one row per CDR3 protein. The table has around 66,000 distinct CDR3 sequences, less than 50% seen once. Study observations and caveats: Luminal-like breast cancer showed significantly greater tumor-nontumor repertoire similarity than basal-like breast cancer did. Tumor TCR diversity was below lymph nodes but above nontumor tissue. Data fit most tumor T cells coming from lymph node, expanding in tumor.

This clonotype was counted ten times or more. The target antigen is unknown. The CDR3 covers 16 residues. The V and J ends lost 2 bases and 7 bases, in that order; junction bases with no gene match: 10. Germline lookup yields CDR1 SGHKS and CDR2 YYEKEE (reference sequence). This clonotype originated in a female donor with breast cancer. Some clones in this sample may be carry-over from other donors' samples. V gene TRBV5-5 combines with J gene TRBJ1-4; the match to TRBD1 covers 8 bases. Sequenced sample: breast tumor tissue. CDR3 sequence (DNA): TGTGCCAGCAGCTTAACAGGACAGGGAATTATTGAAAAACTGTTTTTT. Amino acids: CASSLTGQGIIEKLFF.